This record concerns one TCR beta chain sequence. What it recognizes is unknown. The CDR3 spans 15 residues. The ends were cut back, 7 bases at V and 3 bases at J, with 18 bases in the middle. CDR1 and CDR2 from the germline V gene are DFQATT and SNEGSKA (reference sequence). This entry is derived from a study of T-cell memory formation after mild COVID-19. Broader study findings: Clones which contracted sat mainly in CM and EM if CD4+, and in EMRA if CD8+. Cross-reactive memory seemingly joined, as some responding clones were found in pre-infection memory.

Constant-segment primers and 5'RACE yielded cDNA libraries for TCR alpha and TCR beta, each carrying sample barcodes and UMIs. TCRdb re-called the 5' RACE reads with MiXCR, one entry per CDR3 protein. The table shows 250,000 to 350,000 distinct CDR3 sequences, with roughly 19% occurring only once. The sequencing input was PBMCs or a T cell subset sorted from them (not recorded which). This clonotype was sampled from a man between 18 and 29 years old who had mild COVID-19 (a few samples of this study predate the infection). Cell type and time point are not known. The V and J genes are TRBV20-1 and TRBJ1-4, with a possible D match to TRBD1 (6 bases). The chain's CDR3 is CSGGGAGTANEKLFF. CDR3 DNA: TGCAGTGGGGGGGGCGCGGGGACGGCTAATGAAAAACTGTTTTTT.